One TCR beta chain is described in this entry. Per the original methods: Quantification of nucleated cells was approximated via reference gene primer amplification. Repertoires were generated with immunoSEQ multiplex PCR, while TCRdb's copy carries only in-frame clones and drops some. V, J and clone size are those of that table, while D and trimming were read from the DNA. This table has around 300,000 clones, around 90% appearing once. V was trimmed by 4 bases and J by 0 bases, leaving 6 bases between them. There are 14 residues in the CDR3. Looked up from germline, CDR1 is SNHLY and CDR2 is FYNNEI. The record originates from a study of blood T cell repertoires in COVID-19. Study information: COVID-19 samples collected from the United States, Italy and Spain covered acute and convalescent phases. The analysed material was cDNA or gDNA that came from T cells, B-cell-depleted T cells, or PBMCs.

The specimen sequenced was peripheral blood. The chain recombines TRBV2 with TRBJ1-4; D uncertain. The clonotype was recovered from a man between 18 and 29 years old with active or convalescent COVID-19. Here the CDR3 DNA reads TGTGCCAGCAGTGCAGTTACAACTAATGAAAAACTGTTTTTT. Its translation: CASSAVTTNEKLFF. Full variable domain (missing parts from reference TRBV2 and TRBJ1-4): EPEVTQTPSHQVTQMGQEVILRCVPISNHLYFYWYRQILGQKVEFLVSFYNNEISEKSEIFDDQFSVERPDGSNFTLKIRSTKLEDSAMYFCASSAVTTNEKLFFGSGTQLSVL.